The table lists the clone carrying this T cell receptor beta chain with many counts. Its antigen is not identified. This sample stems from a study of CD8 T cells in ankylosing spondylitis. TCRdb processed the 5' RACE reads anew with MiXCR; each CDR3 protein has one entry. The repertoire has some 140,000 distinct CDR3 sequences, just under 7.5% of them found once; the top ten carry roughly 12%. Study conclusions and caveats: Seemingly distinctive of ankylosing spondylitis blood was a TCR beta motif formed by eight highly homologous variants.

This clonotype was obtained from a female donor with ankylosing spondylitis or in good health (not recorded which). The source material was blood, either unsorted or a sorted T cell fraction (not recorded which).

CDR3 nucleotide sequence: TGTGCCAGCAGCTTTCGGAACACTGAAGCTTTCTTT. It encodes CASSFRNTEAFF. V and J are TRBV7-9 and TRBJ1-1; D gene uncertain. V was shortened by 3 bases and J by 1 base, with 3 bases between the two germline ends. The CDR3 has 12 residues. Per germline, CDR1 SEHNR and CDR2 FQNEAQ (reference sequence).